This T cell receptor beta chain is from a study of beta chain features in type 1 diabetes. CDR1 is SGDLS, CDR2 YYNGEE, per germline. The CDR3 totals 20 residues. Deletions cut 0 bases from V and 0 bases from J, with 22 bases between. General observations from the study: All four CD4+ subsets of Type 1 diabetes patients contained TCRB CDR3s that were moderately but significantly shorter. A closer apparent resemblance between naive, central memory and Treg TCRB repertoires was seen in patients than in healthy donors. More deletions and fewer insertions at VDJ junctions were seen in type 1 diabetes patients.

Expressed TCRB transcripts were sequenced, since all the RNA that had been isolated was reverse transcribed. Sequencing of naive, central memory and regulatory T cell samples gave an average of about 3.57 million reads. The assay was immunoSEQ multiplex PCR, and TCRdb's table has in-frame clones only and misses some. The sample lists 600,000 or so clones; around 11% were seen once. There was one heparinised blood draw per donor, averaging around 100 mL. This clone appeared a single time. Its cognate antigen is unknown. The sample consisted of naive CD4+ T cells from blood. V and J are TRBV9 and TRBJ2-4; no clear D. The clonotype comes from a man in his thirties or forties with type 1 diabetes. In DNA form, the CDR3 reads TGTGCCAGCAGCGTAGCTGAAGTTCGTACTCTCCTTCTAGCCAAAAACATTCAGTACTTC. The encoded protein is CASSVAEVRTLLLAKNIQYF.